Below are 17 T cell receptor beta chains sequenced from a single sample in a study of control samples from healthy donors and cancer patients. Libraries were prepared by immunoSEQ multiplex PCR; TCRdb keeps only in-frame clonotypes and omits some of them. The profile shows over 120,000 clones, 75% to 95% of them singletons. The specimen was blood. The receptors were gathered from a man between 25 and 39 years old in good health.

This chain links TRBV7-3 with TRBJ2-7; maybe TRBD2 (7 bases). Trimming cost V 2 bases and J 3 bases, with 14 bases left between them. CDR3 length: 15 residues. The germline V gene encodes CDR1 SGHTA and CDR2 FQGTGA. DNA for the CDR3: TGTGCCAGCAGCTTAGGGCGGGGGCCTCACTACGAGCAGTACTTC. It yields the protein CASSLGRGPHYEQYF.

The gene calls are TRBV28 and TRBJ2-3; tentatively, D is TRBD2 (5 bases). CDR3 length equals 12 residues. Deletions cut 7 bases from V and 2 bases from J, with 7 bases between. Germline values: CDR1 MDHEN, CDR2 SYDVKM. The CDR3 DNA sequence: TGTGCCAGCACCGGGGTCACAGATACGCAGTATTTT. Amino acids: CASTGVTDTQYF.

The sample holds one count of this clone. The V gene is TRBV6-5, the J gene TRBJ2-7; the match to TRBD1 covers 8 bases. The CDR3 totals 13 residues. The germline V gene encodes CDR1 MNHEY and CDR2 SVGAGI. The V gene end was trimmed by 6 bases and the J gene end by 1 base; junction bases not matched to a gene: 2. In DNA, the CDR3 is TGTGCCAGCAGCCGGACAGGGTCCTACGAGCAGTACTTC. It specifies CASSRTGSYEQYF.

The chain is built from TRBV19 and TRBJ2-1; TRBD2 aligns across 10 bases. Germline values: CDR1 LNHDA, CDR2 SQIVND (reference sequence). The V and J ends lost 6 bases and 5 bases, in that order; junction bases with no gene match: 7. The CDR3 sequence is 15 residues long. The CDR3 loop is CASRDRLAGNNEQFF. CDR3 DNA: TGTGCCAGTAGAGATCGACTAGCGGGCAACAATGAGCAGTTCTTC.

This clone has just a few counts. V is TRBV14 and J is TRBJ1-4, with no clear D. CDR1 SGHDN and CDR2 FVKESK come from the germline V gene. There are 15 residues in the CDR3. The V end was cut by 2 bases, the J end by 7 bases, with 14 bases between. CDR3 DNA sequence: TGTGCCAGCAGCCAATTCGCTTCCGAGGGTGAAAAACTGTTTTTT. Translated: CASSQFASEGEKLFF.

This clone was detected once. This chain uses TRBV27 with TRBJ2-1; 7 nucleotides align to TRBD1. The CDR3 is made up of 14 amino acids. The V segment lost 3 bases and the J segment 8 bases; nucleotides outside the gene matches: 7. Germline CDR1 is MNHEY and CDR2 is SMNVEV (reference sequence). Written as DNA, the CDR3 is TGTGCCAGCAGTTTTACAGGGGTCCAAGATGAGCAGTTCTTC. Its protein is CASSFTGVQDEQFF.

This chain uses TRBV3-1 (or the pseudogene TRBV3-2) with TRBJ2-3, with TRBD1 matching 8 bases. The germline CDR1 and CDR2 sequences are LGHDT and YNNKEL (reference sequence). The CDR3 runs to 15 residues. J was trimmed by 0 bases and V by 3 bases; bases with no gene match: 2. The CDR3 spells CASSHRGHSTDTQYF. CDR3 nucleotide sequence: TGTGCCAGCAGCCACAGGGGGCATAGCACAGATACGCAGTATTTT.

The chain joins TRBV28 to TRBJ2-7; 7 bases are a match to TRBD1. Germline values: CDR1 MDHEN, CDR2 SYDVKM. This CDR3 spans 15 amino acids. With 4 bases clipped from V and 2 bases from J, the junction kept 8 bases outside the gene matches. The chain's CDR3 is CASSSRLDRPYEQYF. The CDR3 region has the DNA TGTGCCAGCAGTTCCCGCTTGGACAGGCCCTACGAGCAGTACTTC.

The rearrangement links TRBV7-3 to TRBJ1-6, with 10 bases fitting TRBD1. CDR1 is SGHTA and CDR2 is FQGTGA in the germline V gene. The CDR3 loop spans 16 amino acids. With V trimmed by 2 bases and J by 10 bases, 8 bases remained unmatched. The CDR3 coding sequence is TGTGCCAGCAGCTTAGAGGCGGGACAGGGGAGATCACCCCTCCACTTT. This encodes CASSLEAGQGRSPLHF.

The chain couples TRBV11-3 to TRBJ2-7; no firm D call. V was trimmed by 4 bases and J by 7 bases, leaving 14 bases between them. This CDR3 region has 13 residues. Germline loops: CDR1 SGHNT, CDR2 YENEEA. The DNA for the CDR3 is TGTGCCAGCAGCTCCTACGAATTGGGGGAGCAGTACTTC. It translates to CASSSYELGEQYF. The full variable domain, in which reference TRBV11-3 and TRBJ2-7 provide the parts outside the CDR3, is EAGVVQSPRYKIIEKKQPVAFWCNPISGHNTLYWYLQNLGQGPELLIRYENEEAVDDSQLPKDRFSAERLKGVDSTLKIQPAELGDSAVYLCASSSYELGEQYFGPGTRLTVT.

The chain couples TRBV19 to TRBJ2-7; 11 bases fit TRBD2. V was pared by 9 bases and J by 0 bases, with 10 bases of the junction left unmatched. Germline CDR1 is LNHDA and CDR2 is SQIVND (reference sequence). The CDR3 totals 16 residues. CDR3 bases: TGTGCCAGAATCGGACTAGCGGGTCCTAGCTCCTACGAGCAGTACTTC. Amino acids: CARIGLAGPSSYEQYF.

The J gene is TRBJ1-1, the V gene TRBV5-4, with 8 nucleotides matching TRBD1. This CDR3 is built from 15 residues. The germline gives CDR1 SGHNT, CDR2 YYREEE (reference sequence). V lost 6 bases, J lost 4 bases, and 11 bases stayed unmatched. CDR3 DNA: TGTGCCAGCACCTTTTGGGGTCAGGGGGCCACTGAAGCTTTCTTT. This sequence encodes CASTFWGQGATEAFF.

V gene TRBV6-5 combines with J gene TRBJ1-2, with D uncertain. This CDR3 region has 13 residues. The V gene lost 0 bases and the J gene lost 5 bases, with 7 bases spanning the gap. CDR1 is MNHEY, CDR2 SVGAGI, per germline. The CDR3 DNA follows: TGTGCCAGCAGTTACTCCCCAATTTATGGCTACACCTTC. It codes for CASSYSPIYGYTF.

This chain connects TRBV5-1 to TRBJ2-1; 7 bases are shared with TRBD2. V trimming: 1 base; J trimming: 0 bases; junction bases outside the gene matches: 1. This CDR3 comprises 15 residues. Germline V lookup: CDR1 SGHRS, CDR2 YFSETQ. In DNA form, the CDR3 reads TGCGCCAGCAGCTTGAGGGAGGGCTCCTACAATGAGCAGTTCTTC. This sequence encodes CASSLREGSYNEQFF.

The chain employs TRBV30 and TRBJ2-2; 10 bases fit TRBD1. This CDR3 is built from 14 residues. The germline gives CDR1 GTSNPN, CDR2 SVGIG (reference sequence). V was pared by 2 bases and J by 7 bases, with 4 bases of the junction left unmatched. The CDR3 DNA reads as TGTGCCTGGAGTCCGACAGGGGGCCTCGGGGAGCTGTTTTTT. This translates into CAWSPTGGLGELFF. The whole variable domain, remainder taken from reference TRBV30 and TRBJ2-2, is SQTIHQWPATLVQPVGSPLSLECTVEGTSNPNLYWYRQAAGRGLQLLFYSVGIGQISSEVPQNLSASRPQDRQFILSSKKLLLSDSGFYLCAWSPTGGLGELFFGEGSRLTVL.

CDR3 sequence reads: CASSLGKGATSNQPQHF. The CDR3 bases are TGTGCCAGCAGTTTAGGTAAGGGGGCGACTAGTAATCAGCCCCAGCATTTT. The chain couples TRBV28 to TRBJ1-5, with TRBD1 identical over 7 bases. Losses at the gene ends were 2 bases for V and 4 bases for J; bases not matched to a gene: 11. This CDR3 region has 17 residues. Germline-derived CDR1 and CDR2 are MDHEN and SYDVKM.

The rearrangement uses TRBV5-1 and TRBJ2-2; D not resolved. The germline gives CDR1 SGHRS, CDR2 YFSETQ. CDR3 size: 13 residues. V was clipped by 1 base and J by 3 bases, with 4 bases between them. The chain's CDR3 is CASSLKDTGELFF. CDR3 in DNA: TGCGCCAGCAGCTTGAAGGACACCGGGGAGCTGTTTTTT.